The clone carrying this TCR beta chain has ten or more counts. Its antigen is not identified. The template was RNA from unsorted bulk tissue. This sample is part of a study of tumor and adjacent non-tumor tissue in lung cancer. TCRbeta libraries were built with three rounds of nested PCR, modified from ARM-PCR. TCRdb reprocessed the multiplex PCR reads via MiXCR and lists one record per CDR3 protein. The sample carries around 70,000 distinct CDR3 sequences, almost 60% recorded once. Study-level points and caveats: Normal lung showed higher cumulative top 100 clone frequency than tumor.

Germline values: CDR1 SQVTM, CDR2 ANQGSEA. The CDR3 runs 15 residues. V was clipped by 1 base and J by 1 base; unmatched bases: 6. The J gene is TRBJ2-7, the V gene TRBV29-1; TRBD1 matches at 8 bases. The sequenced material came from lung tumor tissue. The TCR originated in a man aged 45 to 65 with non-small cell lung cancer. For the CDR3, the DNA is TGCAGCGTTGAAGCCGGGACAGGTTCTTCCTACGAGCAGTACTTC. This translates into CSVEAGTGSSYEQYF.